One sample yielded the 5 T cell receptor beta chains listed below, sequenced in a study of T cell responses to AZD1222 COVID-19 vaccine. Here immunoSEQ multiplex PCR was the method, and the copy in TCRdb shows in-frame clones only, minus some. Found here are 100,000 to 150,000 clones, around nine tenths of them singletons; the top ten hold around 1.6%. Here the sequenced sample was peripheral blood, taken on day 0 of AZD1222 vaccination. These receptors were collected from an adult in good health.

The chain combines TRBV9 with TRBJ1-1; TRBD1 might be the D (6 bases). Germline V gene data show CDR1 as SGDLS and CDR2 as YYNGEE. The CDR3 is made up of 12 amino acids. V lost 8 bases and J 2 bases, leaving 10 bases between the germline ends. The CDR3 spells CARKQGNTEAFF. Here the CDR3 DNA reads TGTGCCAGGAAACAGGGAAACACTGAAGCTTTCTTT.

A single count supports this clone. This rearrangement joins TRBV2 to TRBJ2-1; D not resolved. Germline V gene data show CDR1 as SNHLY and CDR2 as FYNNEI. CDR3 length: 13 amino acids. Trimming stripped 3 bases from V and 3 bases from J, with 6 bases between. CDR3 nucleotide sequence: TGTGCCAGCAGTGACGATAGCTACAATGAGCAGTTCTTC. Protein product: CASSDDSYNEQFF.

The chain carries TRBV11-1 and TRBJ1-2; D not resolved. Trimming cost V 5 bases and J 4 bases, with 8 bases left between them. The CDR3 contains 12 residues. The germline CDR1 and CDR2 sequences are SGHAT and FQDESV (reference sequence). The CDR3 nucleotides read TGTGCCAGCAGCCACCCGACCTATGGCTACACCTTC. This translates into CASSHPTYGYTF.

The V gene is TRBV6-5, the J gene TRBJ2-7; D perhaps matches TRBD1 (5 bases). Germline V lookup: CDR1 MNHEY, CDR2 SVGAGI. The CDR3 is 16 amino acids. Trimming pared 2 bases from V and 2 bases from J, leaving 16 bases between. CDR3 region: CASSYQVSDTTYEQYF. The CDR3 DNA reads TGTGCCAGCAGTTACCAGGTTTCGGACACCACCTACGAGCAGTACTTC.

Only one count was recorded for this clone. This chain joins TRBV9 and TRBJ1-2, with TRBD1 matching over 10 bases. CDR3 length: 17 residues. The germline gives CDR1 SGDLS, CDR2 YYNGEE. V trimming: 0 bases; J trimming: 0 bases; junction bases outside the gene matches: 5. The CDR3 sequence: CASSVARDRGANYGYTF. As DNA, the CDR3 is TGTGCCAGCAGCGTAGCTCGGGACAGGGGAGCTAACTATGGCTACACCTTC.